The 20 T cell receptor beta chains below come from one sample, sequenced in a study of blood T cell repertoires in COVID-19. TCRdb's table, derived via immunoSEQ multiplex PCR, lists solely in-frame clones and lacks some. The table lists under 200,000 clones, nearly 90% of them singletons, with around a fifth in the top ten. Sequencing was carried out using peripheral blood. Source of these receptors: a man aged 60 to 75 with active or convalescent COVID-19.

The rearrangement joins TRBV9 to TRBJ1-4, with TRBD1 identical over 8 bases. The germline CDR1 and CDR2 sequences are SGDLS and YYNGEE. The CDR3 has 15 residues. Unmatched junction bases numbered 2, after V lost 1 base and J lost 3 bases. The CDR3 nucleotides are TGTGCCAGCAGCGTACAGGGGGCGCCTAATGAAAAACTGTTTTTT. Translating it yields CASSVQGAPNEKLFF.

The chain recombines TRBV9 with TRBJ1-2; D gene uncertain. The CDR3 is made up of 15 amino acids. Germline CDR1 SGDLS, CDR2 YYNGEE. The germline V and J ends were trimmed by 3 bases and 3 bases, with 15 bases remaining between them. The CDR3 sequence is CASSAAFGGDYGYTF. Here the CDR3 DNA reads TGTGCCAGCAGCGCCGCTTTTGGCGGGGACTATGGCTACACCTTC.

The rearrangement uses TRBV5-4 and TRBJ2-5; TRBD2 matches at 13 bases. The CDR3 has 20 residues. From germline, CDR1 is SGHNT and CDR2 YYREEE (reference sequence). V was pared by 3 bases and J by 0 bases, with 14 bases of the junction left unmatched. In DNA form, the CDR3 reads TGTGCCAGCAGCTCCACTAGCGGGGGGGCGGGTTCTTATTACCAAGAGACCCAGTACTTC. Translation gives CASSSTSGGAGSYYQETQYF.

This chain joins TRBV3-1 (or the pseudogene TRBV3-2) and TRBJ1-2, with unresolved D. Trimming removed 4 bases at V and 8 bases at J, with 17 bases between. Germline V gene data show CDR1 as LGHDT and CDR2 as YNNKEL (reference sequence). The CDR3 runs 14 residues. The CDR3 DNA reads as TGTGCCAGCAGCCTCACCATCGGGGAAGGGGGCTACACCTTC. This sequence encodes CASSLTIGEGGYTF.

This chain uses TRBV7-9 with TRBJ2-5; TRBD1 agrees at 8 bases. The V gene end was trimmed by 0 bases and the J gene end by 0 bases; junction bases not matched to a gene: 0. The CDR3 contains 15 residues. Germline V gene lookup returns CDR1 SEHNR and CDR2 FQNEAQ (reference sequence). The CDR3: CASSLAQGDQETQYF. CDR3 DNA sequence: TGTGCCAGCAGCTTAGCACAGGGGGACCAAGAGACCCAGTACTTC.

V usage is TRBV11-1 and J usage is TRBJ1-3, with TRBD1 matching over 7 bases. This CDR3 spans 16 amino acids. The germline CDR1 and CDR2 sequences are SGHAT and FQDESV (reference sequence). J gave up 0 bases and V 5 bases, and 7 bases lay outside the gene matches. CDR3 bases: TGTGCCAGCAGCCGTGGACAGGCGATCTCTGGAAACACCATATATTTT. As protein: CASSRGQAISGNTIYF.

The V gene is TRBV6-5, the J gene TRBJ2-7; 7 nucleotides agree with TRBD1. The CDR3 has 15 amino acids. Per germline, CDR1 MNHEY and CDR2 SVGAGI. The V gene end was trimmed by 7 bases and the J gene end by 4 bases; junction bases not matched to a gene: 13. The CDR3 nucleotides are TGTGCCAGCATTCCCCTAGGGGGCAGGGAATACGAGCAGTACTTC. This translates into CASIPLGGREYEQYF.

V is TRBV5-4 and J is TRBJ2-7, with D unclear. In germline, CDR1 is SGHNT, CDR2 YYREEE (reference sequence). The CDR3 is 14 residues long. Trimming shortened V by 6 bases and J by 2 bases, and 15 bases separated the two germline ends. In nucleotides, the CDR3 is TGTGCCAGCAACCCAGTAGATAGCCCCTACGAGCAGTACTTC. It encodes CASNPVDSPYEQYF.

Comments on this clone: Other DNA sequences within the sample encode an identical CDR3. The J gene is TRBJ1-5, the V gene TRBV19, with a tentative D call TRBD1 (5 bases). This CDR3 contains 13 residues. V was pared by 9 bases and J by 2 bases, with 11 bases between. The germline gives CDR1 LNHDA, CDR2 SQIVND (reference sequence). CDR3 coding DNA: TGTGCCAGCAACGGGGGTGGCAATCAGCCCCAGCATTTT. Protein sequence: CASNGGGNQPQHF.

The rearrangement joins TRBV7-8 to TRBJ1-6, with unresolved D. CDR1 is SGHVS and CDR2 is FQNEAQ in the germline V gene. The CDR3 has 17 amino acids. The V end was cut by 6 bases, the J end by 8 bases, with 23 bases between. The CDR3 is CASRRRPGIEKDSPLHF. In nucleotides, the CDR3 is TGTGCCAGCAGAAGGAGGCCCGGGATTGAAAAGGATTCACCCCTCCACTTT.

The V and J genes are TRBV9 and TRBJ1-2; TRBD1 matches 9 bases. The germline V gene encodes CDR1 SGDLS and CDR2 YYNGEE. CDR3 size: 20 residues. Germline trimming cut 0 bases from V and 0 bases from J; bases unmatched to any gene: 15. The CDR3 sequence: CASSVDSWGGQGTANYGYTF. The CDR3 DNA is TGTGCCAGCAGCGTAGACTCATGGGGGGGACAGGGAACGGCTAACTATGGCTACACCTTC.

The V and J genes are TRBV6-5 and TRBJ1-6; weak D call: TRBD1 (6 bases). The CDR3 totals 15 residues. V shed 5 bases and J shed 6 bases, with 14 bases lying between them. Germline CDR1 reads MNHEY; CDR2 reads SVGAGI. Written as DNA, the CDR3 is TGTGCCAGCAGTACCCGGACAGCCCCTAATTCACCCCTCCACTTT. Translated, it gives CASSTRTAPNSPLHF.

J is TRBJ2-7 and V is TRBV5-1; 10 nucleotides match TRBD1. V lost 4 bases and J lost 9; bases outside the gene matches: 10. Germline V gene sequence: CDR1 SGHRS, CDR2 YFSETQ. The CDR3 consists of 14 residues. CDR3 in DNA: TGCGCCAGCAGCCCGGACAGGGGGGCGCAGTTGCAGTACTTC. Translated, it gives CASSPDRGAQLQYF. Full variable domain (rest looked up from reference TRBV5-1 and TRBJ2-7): KAGVTQTPRYLIKTRGQQVTLSCSPISGHRSVSWYQQTPGQGLQFLFEYFSETQRNKGNFPGRFSGRQFSNSRSEMNVSTLELGDSALYLCASSPDRGAQLQYFGPGTRLTVT.

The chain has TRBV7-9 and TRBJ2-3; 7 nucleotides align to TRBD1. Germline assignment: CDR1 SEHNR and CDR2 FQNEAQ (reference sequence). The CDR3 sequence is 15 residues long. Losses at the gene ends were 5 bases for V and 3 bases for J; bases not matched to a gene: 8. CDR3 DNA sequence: TGTGCCAGCAGCGCCCGACAGGGATCGACAGATACGCAGTATTTT. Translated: CASSARQGSTDTQYF.

The CDR3, as DNA: TGTGCCAGCAGCTGGGACAGGGAGGCTTTCTTT. This sequence encodes CASSWDREAFF. V gene TRBV11-2 combines with J gene TRBJ1-1, with 9 bases fitting TRBD1. Germline loops: CDR1 SGHAT, CDR2 FQNNGV. This CDR3 is built from 11 residues. The ends lost 4 bases at V and 11 bases at J; junction bases unmatched: 2.

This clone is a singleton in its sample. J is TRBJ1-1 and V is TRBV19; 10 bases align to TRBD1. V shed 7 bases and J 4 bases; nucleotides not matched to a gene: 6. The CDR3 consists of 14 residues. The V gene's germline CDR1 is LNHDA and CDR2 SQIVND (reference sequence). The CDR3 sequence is CASTTDRGATEAFF. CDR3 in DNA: TGTGCCAGTACCACGGACAGGGGGGCCACTGAAGCTTTCTTT.

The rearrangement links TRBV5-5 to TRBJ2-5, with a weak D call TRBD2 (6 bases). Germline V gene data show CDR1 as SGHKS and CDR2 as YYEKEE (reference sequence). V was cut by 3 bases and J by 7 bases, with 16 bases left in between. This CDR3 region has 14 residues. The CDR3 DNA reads TGTGCCAGCAGCTCACAGCCGGGGGTGGGGACCCAGTACTTC. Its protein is CASSSQPGVGTQYF.

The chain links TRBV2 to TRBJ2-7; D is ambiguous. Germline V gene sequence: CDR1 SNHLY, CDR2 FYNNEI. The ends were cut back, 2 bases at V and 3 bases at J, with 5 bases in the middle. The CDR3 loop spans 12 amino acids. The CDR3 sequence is CASSEYGYEQYF. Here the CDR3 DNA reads TGTGCCAGCAGTGAATACGGCTACGAGCAGTACTTC.

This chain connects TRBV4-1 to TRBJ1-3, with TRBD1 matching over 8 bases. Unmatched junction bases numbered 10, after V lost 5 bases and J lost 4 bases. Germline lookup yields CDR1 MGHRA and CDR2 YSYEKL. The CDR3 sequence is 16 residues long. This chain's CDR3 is CASSSREDREGNTIYF. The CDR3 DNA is TGCGCCAGCAGCTCAAGGGAGGACAGGGAAGGAAACACCATATATTTT.

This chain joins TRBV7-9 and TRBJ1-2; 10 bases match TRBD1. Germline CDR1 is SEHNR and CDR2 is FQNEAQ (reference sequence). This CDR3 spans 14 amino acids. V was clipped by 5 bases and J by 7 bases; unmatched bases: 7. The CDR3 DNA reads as TGTGCCAGCAGCCCCCGACAGGGGGCGGTTGGCTACACCTTC. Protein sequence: CASSPRQGAVGYTF.